This T cell receptor beta chain was captured in a study of somatic mutations in cytotoxic T cells in rheumatoid arthritis. Findings and limits, study-wide: Any difference in CD8+ T-cell clonality between patients who had rheumatoid arthritis and healthy controls who were age-matched was not statistically significant.

This table comes from immunoSEQ multiplex PCR, and its TCRdb copy is limited to in-frame clones, with some not included. The sample carries roughly 16,000 clones, approximately 80% recorded once. Germline CDR1 SGHDN, CDR2 FVKESK. The V and J ends lost 2 bases and 1 base respectively, with 14 bases between them. The CDR3 totals 16 residues. This clone was seen only a few times. Antigen specificity is unknown. The sequencing input was CD8+ T cells sorted from blood. This clonotype was sampled from an adult with rheumatoid arthritis. This chain connects TRBV14 to TRBJ1-1; D remains unclear. The CDR3 is CASSQPTGTANTEAFF. Here the CDR3 DNA reads TGTGCCAGCAGCCAACCGACGGGAACGGCGAACACTGAAGCTTTCTTT.